The following is a TCR beta chain sequence with its context. The antigen remains undetermined. This entry comes from a study of cytomegalovirus exposure and HLA in healthy donors. Study-level results: Sequences of the TCR beta chain were said to predict the HLA-A and HLA-B alleles of most subjects accurately.

Use of 60 Vbeta and 13 Jbeta primers characterized the PCR. Libraries were prepared by immunoSEQ multiplex PCR; TCRdb keeps only in-frame clonotypes and omits some of them. In the table there are around 150,000 clones, around 77% of which are singletons. Trimming removed 4 bases at V and 8 bases at J, with 15 bases between. Germline CDR1 and CDR2: SGDLS and YYNGEE. The CDR3 is 13 residues long. The chain carries TRBV9 and TRBJ1-1, with a weak D call TRBD1 (6 bases). The specimen was PBMCs. The sequence derives from a man between 25 and 39 years old in good health and CMV-seropositive. The chain's CDR3 is CASSPGESPEAFF. Here the CDR3 DNA reads TGTGCCAGCAGCCCAGGGGAGTCCCCAGAAGCTTTCTTT.